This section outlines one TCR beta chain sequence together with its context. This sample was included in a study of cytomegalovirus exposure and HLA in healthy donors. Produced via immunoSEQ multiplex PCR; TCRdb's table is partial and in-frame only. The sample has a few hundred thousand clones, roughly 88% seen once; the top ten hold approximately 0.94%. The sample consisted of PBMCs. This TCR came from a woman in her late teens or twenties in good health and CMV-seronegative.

CDR3: CASSHPFRQGLRAQHF. The CDR3 DNA is TGTGCCAGCAGTCACCCTTTCCGCCAGGGCCTTAGGGCCCAGCATTTT. The genes are TRBV28 and TRBJ1-5; a possible D gene is TRBD1 (5 bases). CDR1 and CDR2 from the germline V gene are MDHEN and SYDVKM. Trimming shortened V by 5 bases and J by 11 bases, and 25 bases separated the two germline ends. This CDR3 has 16 residues.